This paragraph reports one T cell receptor (beta chain). Original processing notes: Cell counts per sample came from amplifying reference gene primers. Measured with immunoSEQ multiplex PCR; TCRdb has only the in-frame clones, and not every one. For V, J and clone size, that table is used; D and trimming come from the DNA. This table has around 200,000 clones, 86% appearing once. This entry belongs to a study of blood T cell repertoires in COVID-19. Germline CDR1 is MGHDK and CDR2 is SYGVNS. This CDR3 is built from 16 residues. V was cut by 2 bases and J by 2 bases, with 13 bases left in between. The gene calls are TRBV25-1 and TRBJ1-5, with D tentatively TRBD1 (6 bases). Input material: peripheral blood. This TCR was sampled from a man between 70 and 80 years old with active or convalescent COVID-19. CDR3 loop: CASSEGGAGGNQPQHF. The CDR3 DNA follows: TGTGCCAGCAGTGAAGGGGGCGCGGGGGGCAATCAGCCCCAGCATTTT.